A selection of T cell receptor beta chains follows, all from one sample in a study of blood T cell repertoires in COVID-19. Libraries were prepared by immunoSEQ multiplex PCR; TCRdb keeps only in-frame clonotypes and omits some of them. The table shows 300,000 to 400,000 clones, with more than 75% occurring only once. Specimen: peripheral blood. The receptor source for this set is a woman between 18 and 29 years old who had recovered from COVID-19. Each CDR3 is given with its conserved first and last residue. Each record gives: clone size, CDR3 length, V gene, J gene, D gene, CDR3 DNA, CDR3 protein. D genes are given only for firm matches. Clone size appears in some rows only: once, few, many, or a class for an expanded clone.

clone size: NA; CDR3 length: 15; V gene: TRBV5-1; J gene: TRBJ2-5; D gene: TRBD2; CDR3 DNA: TGCGCCAGCAGCTTGGGGCTAGCGGGGATTGAGACCCAGTACTTC; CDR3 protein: CASSLGLAGIETQYF
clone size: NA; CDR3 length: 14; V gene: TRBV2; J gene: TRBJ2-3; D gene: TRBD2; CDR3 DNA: TGTGCCAGCAATCGCGGGAGGATAACAGATACGCAGTATTTT; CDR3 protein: CASNRGRITDTQYF
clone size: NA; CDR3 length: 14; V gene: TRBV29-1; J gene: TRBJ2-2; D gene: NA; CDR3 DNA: TGCAGCGCAACCGGGACTGACAGGGCCGGGGAGCTGTTTTTT; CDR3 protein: CSATGTDRAGELFF
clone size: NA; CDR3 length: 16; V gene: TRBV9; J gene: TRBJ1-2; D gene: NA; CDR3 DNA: TGTGCCAGCAGCTTCTTTGGTGGGACATACAACTATGGCTACACCTTC; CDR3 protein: CASSFFGGTYNYGYTF
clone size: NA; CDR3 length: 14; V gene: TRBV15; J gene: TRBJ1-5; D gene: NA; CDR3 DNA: TGTGCCACCGGCGCGAGGAGGGGTAATCAGCCCCAGCATTTT; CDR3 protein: CATGARRGNQPQHF
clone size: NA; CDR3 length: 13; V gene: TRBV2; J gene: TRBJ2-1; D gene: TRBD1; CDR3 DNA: TGTGCCAGCAGTACAGGGGCCCACAATGAGCAGTTCTTC; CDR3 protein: CASSTGAHNEQFF
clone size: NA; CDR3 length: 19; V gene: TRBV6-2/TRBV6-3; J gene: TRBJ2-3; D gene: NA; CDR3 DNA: TGTGCCAGCAGCCAAGGCCGGGCAGATTATAGCGGCTGGACAGATACGCAGTATTTT; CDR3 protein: CASSQGRADYSGWTDTQYF
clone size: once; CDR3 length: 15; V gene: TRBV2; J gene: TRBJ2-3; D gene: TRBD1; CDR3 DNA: TGTGCCAGCAAGCGAGACAGGGCTTTCACAGATACGCAGTATTTT; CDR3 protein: CASKRDRAFTDTQYF
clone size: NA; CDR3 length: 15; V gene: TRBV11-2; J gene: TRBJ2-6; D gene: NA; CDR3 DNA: TGTGCCAGCAGCTTAGGGTCGGAGGGGGCCAACGTCCTGACTTTC; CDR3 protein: CASSLGSEGANVLTF
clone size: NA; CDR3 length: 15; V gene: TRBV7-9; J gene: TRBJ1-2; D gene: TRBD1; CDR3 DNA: TGTGCCAGCAGCTACCTAGGACAGGGCCCCTATGGCTACACCTTC; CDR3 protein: CASSYLGQGPYGYTF
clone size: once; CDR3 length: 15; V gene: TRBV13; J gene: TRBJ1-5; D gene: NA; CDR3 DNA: TGTGCCAGCAGCTTAGGGGGCCGGGAATGGCAGCCCCAGCATTTT; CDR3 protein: CASSLGGREWQPQHF
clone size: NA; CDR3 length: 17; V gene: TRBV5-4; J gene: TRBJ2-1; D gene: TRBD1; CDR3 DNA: TGTGCCAGCAGCCTAGAAGGGGGCTCAGGCTCCTACAATGAGCAGTTCTTC; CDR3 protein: CASSLEGGSGSYNEQFF
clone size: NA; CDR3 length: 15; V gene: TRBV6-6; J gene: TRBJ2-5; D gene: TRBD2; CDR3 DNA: TGTGCCAGCAGTCCCGCGGCGGGAGATGCGGAGACCCAGTACTTC; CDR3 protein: CASSPAAGDAETQYF
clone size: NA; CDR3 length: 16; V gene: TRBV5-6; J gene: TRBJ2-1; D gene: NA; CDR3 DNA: TGTGCCAGCAGCTTGAGATGGCGGGATTATATAGATGAGCAGTTCTTC; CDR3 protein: CASSLRWRDYIDEQFF
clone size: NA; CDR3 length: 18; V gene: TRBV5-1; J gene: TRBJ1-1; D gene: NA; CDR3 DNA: TGCGCCAGCAGCCTGTCTTTCGCTGCGTCGACTATGAACACTGAAGCTTTCTTT; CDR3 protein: CASSLSFAASTMNTEAFF
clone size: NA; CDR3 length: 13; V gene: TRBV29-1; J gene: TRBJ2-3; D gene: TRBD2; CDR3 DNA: TGCAGCGTTGGAGGGAGGGCCCCAGATACGCAGTATTTT; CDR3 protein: CSVGGRAPDTQYF
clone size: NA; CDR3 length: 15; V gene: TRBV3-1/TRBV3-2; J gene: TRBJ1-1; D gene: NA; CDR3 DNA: TGTGCCAGCAGCCACCGGGGACACCATCCCACTGAAGCTTTCTTT; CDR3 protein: CASSHRGHHPTEAFF
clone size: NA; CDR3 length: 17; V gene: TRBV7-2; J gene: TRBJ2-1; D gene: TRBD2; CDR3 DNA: TGTGCCAGCAGCCTCGGGACTAGCGGAACCTCCTACAATGAGCAGTTCTTC; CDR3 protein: CASSLGTSGTSYNEQFF
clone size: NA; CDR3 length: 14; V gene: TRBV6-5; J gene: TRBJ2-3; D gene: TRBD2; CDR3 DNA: TGTGCCAGCCACATGGCTAGCGGGAGGGATACGCAGTATTTT; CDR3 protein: CASHMASGRDTQYF
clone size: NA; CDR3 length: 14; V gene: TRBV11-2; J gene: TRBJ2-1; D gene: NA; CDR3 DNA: TGTGCCAGCAGCTTTTGGGACACCTACAATGAGCAGTTCTTC; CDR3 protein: CASSFWDTYNEQFF
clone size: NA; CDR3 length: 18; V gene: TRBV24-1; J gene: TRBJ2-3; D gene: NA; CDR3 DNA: TGTGCCACCAGTGATTTTACCCCCCATGGGGGGGCCACAGATACGCAGTATTTT; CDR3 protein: CATSDFTPHGGATDTQYF
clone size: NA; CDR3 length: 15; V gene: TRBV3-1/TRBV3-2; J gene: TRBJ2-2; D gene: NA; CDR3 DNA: TGTGCCAGCAGCCGAGCGGATATTGGCTCGGGGGAGCTGTTTTTT; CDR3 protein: CASSRADIGSGELFF
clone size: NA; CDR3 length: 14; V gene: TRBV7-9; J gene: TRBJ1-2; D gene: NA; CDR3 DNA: TGTGCCAGCAGCTTAGGTCCAGGGCAGGCTGGCTACACCTTC; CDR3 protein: CASSLGPGQAGYTF
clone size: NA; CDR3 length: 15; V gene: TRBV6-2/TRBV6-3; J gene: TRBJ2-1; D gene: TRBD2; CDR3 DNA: TGTGCCAGCAGTTTCGGGACTAGCAACTACAATGAGCAGTTCTTC; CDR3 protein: CASSFGTSNYNEQFF
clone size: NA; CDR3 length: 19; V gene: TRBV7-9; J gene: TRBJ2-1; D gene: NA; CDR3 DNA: TGTGCCAGCAGCTTAGTGTTGGTTAGGCGGGACCCCGTCCACAATGAGCAGTTCTTC; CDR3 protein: CASSLVLVRRDPVHNEQFF
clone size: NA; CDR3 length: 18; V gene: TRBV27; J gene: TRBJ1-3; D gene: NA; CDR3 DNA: TGTGCCAGCAGTCCCACTCACAGGTGGCCGAGCTCTGGAAACACCATATATTTT; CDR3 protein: CASSPTHRWPSSGNTIYF
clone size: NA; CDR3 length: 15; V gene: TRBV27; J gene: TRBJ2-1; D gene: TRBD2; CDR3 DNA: TGTGCCAGCAGTACGGGACTAGGAGGGGGGAATGAGCAGTTCTTC; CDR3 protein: CASSTGLGGGNEQFF
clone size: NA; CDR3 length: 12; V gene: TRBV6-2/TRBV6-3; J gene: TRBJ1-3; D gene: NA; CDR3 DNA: TGTGCCAGCAGTTACAGCAGAAACACCATATATTTT; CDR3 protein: CASSYSRNTIYF
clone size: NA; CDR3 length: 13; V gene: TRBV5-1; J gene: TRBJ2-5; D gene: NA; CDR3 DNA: TGCGCCAGCAGCTATAGTAGCCAAGAGACCCAGTACTTC; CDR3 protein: CASSYSSQETQYF
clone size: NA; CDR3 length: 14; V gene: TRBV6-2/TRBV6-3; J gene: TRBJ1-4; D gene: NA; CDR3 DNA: TGTGCCAGCAGTTACCCAGGGGAAGTTGAAAAACTGTTTTTT; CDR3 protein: CASSYPGEVEKLFF
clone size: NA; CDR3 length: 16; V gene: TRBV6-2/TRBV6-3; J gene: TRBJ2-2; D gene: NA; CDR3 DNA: TGTGCCAGCAGTTACTCAGGAGGGAGTCTGACCGGGGAGCTGTTTTTT; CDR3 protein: CASSYSGGSLTGELFF
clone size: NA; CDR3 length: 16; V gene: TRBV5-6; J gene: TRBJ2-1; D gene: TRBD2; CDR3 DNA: TGTGCCAGCAGCTTGCCACTAGCGAGGGGCTACAATGAGCAGTTCTTC; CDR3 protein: CASSLPLARGYNEQFF
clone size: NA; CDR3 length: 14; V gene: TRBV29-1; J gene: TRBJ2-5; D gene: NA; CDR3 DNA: TGCAGCGTTGAATATTTAGGCCGGGGTAAGACCCAGTACTTC; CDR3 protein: CSVEYLGRGKTQYF
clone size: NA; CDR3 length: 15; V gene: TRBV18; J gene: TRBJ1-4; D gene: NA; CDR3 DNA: TGTGCCAGCTCACCACAGGGAGCAACTAATGAAAAACTGTTTTTT; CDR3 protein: CASSPQGATNEKLFF
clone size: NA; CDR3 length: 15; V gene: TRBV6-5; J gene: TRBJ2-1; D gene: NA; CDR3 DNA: TGTGCCAGCAGAGACCACGGGAGAAGCCACAATGAGCAGTTCTTC; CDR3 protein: CASRDHGRSHNEQFF
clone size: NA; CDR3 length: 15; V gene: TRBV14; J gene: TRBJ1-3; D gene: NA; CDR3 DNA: TGTGCCAGCAGCCTAGGGACACCCTCTGGAAACACCATATATTTT; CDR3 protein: CASSLGTPSGNTIYF
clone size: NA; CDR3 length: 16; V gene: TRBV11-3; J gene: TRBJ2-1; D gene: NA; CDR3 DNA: TGTGCCAGCAGCTTAGGAAAAAAGACTACTTACAATGAGCAGTTCTTC; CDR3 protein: CASSLGKKTTYNEQFF
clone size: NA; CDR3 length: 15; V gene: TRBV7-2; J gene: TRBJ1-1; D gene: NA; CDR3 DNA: TGTGCCAGCAGCTTTCAAGTGACAGATGACACTGAAGCTTTCTTT; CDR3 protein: CASSFQVTDDTEAFF
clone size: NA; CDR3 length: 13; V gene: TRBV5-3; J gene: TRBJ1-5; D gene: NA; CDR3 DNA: TGTGCCAGAAGCCCGCGAAACGGGCAGCCCCAGCATTTT; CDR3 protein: CARSPRNGQPQHF
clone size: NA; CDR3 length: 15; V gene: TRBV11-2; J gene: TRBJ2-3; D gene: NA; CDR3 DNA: TGTGCCAGCAGCTTAGGTCCTGATAGAACAGATACGCAGTATTTT; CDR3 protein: CASSLGPDRTDTQYF
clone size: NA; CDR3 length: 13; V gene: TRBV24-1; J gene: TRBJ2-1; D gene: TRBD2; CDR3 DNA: TGTGCCGCTAGCGGGAGTGTCTACAATGAGCAGTTCTTC; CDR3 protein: CAASGSVYNEQFF
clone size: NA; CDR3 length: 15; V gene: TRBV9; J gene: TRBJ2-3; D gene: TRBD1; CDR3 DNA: TGTGCCAGCAGCGTAGCAGGGGGCAACACAGATACGCAGTATTTT; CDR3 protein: CASSVAGGNTDTQYF
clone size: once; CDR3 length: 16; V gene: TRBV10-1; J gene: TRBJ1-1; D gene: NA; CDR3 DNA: TGCGCCAGCAGTGAGTCCGCGGGACGATTGAACACTGAAGCTTTCTTT; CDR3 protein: CASSESAGRLNTEAFF
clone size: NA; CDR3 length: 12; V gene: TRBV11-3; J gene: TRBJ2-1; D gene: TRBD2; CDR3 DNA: TGTGCCAGCAGCCGAGCGGGGCTGGTGCAGTTCTTC; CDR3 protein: CASSRAGLVQFF
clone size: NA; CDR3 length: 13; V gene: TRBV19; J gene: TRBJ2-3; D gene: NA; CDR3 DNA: TGTGCCAGTAGTATAGCGGTCACAGATACGCAGTATTTT; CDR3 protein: CASSIAVTDTQYF
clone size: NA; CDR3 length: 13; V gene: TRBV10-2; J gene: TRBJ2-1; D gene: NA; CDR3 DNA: TGCGCCAGCACCCGGGACAATTACAATGAGCAGTTCTTC; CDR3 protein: CASTRDNYNEQFF
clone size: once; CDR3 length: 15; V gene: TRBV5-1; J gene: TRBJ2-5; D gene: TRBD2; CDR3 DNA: TGCGCCAGCAGCTTGGCCGCGGGAGGAGGAGAGACCCAGTACTTC; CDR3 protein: CASSLAAGGGETQYF
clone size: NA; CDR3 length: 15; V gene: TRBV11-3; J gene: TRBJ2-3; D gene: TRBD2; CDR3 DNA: TGTGCCAGCAGAGCGGGAGTCACGATCCCAGATACGCAGTATTTT; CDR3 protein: CASRAGVTIPDTQYF
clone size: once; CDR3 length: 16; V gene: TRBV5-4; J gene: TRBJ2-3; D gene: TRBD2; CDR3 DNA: TGTGCCAGCAGCACCGGGACTAGCGGGAGAGCAGATACGCAGTATTTT; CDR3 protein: CASSTGTSGRADTQYF
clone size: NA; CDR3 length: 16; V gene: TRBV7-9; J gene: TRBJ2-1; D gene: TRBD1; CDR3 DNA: TGTGCCAGCAGCTTGGTATTACAGGGGGCGGACAATGAGCAGTTCTTC; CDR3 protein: CASSLVLQGADNEQFF
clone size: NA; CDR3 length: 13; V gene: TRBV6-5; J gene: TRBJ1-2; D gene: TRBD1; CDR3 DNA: TGTGCCAGTTCCGGGACAGCTAACTATGGCTACACCTTC; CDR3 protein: CASSGTANYGYTF
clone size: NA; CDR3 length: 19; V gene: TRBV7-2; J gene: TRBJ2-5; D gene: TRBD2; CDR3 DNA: TGTGCCAGCAGCTCCCCCCCGGGACTAGCGGGAGGGTGGCAAGAGACCCAGTACTTC; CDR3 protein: CASSSPPGLAGGWQETQYF
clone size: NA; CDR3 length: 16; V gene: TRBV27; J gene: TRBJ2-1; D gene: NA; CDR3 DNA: TGTGCCAGCAGTTTAGATCACAAGAAGCGCCACAATGAGCAGTTCTTC; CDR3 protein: CASSLDHKKRHNEQFF